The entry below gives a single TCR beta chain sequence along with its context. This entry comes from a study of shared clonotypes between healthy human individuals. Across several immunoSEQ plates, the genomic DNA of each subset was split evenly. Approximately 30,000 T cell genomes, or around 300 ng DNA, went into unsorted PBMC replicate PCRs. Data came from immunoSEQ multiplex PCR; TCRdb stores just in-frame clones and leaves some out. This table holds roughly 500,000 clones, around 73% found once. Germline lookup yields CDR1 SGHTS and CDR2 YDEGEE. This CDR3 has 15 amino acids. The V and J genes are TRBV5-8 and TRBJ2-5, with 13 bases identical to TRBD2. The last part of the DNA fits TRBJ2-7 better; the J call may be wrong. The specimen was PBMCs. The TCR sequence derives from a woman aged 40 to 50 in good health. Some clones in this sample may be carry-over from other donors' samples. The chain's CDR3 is CASSLGLAGVSEQYF. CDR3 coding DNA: TGTGCCAGCAGCCTCGGACTAGCGGGAGTGAGCGAGCAGTACTTC.